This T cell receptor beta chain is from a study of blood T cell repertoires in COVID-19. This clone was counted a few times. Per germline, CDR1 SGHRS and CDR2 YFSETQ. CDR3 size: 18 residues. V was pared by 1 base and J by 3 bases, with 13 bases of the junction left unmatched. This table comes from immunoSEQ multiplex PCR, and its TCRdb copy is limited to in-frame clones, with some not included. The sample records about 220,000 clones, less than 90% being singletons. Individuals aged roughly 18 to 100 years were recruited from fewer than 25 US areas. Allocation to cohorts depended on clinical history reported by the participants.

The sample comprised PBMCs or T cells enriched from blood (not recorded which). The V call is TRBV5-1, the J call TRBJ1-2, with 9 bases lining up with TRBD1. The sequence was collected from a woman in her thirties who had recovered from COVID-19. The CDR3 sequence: CASSLRGTGGAADYGYTF. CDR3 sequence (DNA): TGCGCCAGCAGCTTGCGGGGAACAGGGGGCGCCGCGGACTATGGCTACACCTTC.